This T cell receptor beta chain was identified during a study of blood T cell repertoires in COVID-19. Across the study: Samples came from the United States, Italy and Spain, spanning acute and convalescent COVID-19.

Seattle enrolled patients during active infection and tracked them longitudinally. Original data processing: Reference gene primer amplification gave nucleated cell count estimates. Clones were read by immunoSEQ multiplex PCR, and TCRdb kept only the in-frame ones, dropping some. The DNA was the basis for D and trimming; V, J and clone size are from that table. The sample records about 230,000 clones, 80% to 90% being singletons. CDR3 size: 16 residues. Per germline, CDR1 MNHEY and CDR2 SMNVEV (reference sequence). V dropped 4 bases and J dropped 3; count of bases not matched to a gene: 8. The specimen sequenced was peripheral blood. This chain links TRBV27 with TRBJ1-2, with 10 nucleotides matching TRBD1. The TCR was taken from a man over 45 with COVID-19, enrolled during active disease. CDR3 loop: CASSSRQGAIHYGYTF. The CDR3 region has the DNA TGTGCCAGCAGTTCGCGACAGGGGGCCATTCACTATGGCTACACCTTC.